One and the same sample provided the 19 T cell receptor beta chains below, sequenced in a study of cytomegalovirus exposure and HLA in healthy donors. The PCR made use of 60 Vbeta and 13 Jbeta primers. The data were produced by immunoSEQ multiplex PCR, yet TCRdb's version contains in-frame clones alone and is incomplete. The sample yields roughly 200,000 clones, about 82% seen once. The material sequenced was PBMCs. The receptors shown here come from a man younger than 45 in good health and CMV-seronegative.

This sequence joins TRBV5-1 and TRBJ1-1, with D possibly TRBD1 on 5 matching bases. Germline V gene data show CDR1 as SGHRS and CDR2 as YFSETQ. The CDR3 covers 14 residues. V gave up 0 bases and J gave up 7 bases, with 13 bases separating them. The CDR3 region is CASSLEPGSGEAFF. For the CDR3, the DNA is TGCGCCAGCAGCTTGGAGCCAGGGTCGGGTGAAGCTTTCTTT.

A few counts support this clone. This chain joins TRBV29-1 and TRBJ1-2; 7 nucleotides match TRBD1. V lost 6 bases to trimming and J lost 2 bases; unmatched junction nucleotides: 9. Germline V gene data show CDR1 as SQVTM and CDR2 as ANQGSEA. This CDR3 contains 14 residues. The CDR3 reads CSVDDRAGNYGYTF. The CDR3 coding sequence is TGCAGCGTCGACGACAGGGCAGGGAACTATGGCTACACCTTC.

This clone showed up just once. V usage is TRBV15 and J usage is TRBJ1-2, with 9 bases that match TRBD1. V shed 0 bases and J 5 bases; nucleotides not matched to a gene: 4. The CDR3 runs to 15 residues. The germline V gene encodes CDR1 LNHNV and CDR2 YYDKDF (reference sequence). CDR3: CATSRDWTGVYGYTF. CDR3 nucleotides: TGTGCCACCAGCAGAGATTGGACAGGGGTATATGGCTACACCTTC.

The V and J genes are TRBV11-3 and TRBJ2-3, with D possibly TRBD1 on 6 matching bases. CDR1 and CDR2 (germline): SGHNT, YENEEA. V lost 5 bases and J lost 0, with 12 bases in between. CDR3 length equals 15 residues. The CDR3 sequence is CASSPGTTSTDTQYF. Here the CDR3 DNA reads TGTGCCAGCAGCCCCGGGACAACCAGCACAGATACGCAGTATTTT.

The CDR3 loop reads CASSLAATGMERTIYF. The CDR3 nucleotides are TGCGCCAGCAGCTTGGCCGCTACAGGGATGGAAAGAACCATATATTTT. This chain uses TRBV5-1 with TRBJ1-3, with D possibly TRBD1 on 6 matching bases. Germline V gives CDR1 SGHRS, CDR2 YFSETQ. V gave up 0 bases and J gave up 10 bases, with 20 bases separating them. The CDR3 is 16 residues long.

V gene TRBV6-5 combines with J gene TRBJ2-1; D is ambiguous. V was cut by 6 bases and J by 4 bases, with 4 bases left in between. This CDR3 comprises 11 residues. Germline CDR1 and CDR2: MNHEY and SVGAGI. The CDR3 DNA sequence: TGTGCCAGCAGACTTTACAATGAGCAGTTCTTC. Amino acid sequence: CASRLYNEQFF.

CDR3 coding DNA: TGTGCCAGCAGTCCAATCCCCCGGGGGAGGAGCACAGATACGCAGTATTTT. This sequence encodes CASSPIPRGRSTDTQYF. This chain uses TRBV2 with TRBJ2-3, with a weak D call TRBD2 (6 bases). Germline V gene data show CDR1 as SNHLY and CDR2 as FYNNEI. This CDR3 has 17 amino acids. V was shortened by 5 bases and J by 0 bases, with 18 bases between the two germline ends.

DNA for the CDR3: TGTGCCAGCAGTCTAGGGCGGGGGGGGAGCACAGATACGCAGTATTTT. This encodes CASSLGRGGSTDTQYF. The J gene is TRBJ2-3, the V gene TRBV27; 9 bases are a match to TRBD2. The CDR3 covers 16 residues. The V segment lost 5 bases and the J segment 0 bases; nucleotides outside the gene matches: 6. Germline CDR1 is MNHEY and CDR2 is SMNVEV (reference sequence).

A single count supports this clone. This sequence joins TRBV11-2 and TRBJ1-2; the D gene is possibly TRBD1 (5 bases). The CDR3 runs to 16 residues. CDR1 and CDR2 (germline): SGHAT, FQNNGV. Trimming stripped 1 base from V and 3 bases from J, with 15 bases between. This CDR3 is CASSLVPQGRDYGYTF. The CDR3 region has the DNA TGTGCCAGCAGCTTAGTCCCCCAGGGCAGGGACTATGGCTACACCTTC. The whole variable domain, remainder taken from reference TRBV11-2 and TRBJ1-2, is EAGVAQSPRYKIIEKRQSVAFWCNPISGHATLYWYQQILGQGPKLLIQFQNNGVVDDSQLPKDRFSAERLKGVDSTLKIQPAKLEDSAVYLCASSLVPQGRDYGYTFGSGTRLTVV.

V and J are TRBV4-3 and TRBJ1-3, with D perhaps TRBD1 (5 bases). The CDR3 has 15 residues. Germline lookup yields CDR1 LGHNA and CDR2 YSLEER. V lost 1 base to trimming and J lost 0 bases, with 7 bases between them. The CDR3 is CASSQGDSSGNTIYF. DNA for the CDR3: TGCGCCAGCAGCCAAGGTGACAGCTCTGGAAACACCATATATTTT.

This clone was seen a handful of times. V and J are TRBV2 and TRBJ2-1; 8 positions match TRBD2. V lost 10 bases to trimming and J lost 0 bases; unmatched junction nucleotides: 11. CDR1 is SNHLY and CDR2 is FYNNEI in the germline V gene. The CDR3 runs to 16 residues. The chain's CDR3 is CAITIKRGTSYNEQFF. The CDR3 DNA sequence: TGTGCCATCACAATAAAGCGGGGGACCTCCTACAATGAGCAGTTCTTC.

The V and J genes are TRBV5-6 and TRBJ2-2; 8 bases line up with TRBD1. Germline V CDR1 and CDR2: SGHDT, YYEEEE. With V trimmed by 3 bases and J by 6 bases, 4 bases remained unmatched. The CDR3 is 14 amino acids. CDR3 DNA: TGTGCCAGCAGCTCGACAGGGGAGGCCGGGGAGCTGTTTTTT. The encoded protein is CASSSTGEAGELFF. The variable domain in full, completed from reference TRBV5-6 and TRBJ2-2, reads DAGVTQSPTHLIKTRGQQVTLRCSPKSGHDTVSWYQQALGQGPQFIFQYYEEEERQRGNFPDRFSGHQFPNYSSELNVNALLLGDSALYLCASSSTGEAGELFFGEGSRLTVL.

Written as DNA, the CDR3 is TGTGCCAGCAGTTTATCCCGGGTCCCCTCCTACGAGCAGTACTTC. It translates to CASSLSRVPSYEQYF. The chain links TRBV27 to TRBJ2-7, with D unclear. This CDR3 is built from 15 residues. CDR1 is MNHEY and CDR2 is SMNVEV in the germline V gene (reference sequence). The ends were cut back, 0 bases at V and 0 bases at J, with 9 bases in the middle.

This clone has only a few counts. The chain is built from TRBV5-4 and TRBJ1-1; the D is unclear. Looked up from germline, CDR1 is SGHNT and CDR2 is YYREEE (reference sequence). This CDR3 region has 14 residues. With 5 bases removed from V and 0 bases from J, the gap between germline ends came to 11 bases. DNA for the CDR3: TGTGCCAGCAGGTACGAGCTTATGAACACTGAAGCTTTCTTT. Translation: CASRYELMNTEAFF.

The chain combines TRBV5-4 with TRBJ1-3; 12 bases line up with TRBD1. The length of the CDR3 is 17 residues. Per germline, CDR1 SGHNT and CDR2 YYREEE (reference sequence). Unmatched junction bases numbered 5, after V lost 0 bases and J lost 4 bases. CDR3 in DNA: TGTGCCAGCAGCTTGGGGGGACAGGGGGCGCGCGGAAACACCATATATTTT. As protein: CASSLGGQGARGNTIYF.

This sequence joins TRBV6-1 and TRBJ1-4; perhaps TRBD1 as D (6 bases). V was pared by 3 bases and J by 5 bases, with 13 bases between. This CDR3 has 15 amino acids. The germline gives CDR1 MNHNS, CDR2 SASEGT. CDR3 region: CASSDRGGSNEKLFF. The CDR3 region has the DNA TGTGCCAGCAGTGACAGGGGAGGGAGCAATGAAAAACTGTTTTTT.

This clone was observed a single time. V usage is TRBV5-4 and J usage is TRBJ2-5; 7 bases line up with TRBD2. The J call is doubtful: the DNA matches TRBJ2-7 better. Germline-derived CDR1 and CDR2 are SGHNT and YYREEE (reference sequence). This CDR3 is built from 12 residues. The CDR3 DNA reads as TGTGCCAGCAGCTGGGGGGGGGACGAGCAGTACTTC. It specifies CASSWGGDEQYF.

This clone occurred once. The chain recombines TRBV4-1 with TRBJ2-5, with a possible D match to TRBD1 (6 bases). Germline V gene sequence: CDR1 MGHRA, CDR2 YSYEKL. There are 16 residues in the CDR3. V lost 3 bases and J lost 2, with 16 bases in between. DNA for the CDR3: TGCGCCAGCAGCCAGACAGGTCAAGGGATTCAAGAGACCCAGTACTTC. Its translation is CASSQTGQGIQETQYF.

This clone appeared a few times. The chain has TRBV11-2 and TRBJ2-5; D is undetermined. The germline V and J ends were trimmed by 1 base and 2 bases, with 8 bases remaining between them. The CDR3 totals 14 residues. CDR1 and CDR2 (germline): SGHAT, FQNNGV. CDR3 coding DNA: TGTGCCAGCAGCTTAGGGGCAGCTCAAGAGACCCAGTACTTC. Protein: CASSLGAAQETQYF.